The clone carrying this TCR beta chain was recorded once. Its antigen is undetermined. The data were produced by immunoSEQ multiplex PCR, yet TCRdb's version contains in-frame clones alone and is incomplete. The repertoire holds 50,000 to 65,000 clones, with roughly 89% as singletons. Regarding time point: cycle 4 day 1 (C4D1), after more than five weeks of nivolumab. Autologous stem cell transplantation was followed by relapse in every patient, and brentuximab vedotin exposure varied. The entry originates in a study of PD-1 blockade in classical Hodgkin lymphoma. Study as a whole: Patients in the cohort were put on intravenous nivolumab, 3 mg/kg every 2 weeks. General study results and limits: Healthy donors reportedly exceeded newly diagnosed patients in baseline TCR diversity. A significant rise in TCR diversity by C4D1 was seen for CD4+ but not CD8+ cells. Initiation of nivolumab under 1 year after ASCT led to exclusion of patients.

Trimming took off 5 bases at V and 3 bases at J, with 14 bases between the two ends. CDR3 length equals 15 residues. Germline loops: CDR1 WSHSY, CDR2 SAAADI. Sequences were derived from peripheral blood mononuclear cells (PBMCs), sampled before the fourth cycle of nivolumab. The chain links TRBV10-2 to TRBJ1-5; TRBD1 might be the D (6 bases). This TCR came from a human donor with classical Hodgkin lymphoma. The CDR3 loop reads CASSKRQGHNQPQHF. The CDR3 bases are TGCGCCAGCAGTAAGCGGCAGGGACACAATCAGCCCCAGCATTTT.